This section outlines one TCR beta chain sequence together with its context. The Seattle patients joined while their infection was active and were tracked longitudinally afterward. This sample stems from a study of blood T cell repertoires in COVID-19. Study as a whole: The analysed material was cDNA or gDNA that came from T cells, B-cell-depleted T cells, or PBMCs.

Authors' data handling: Reference gene primer amplification in the assay estimated nucleated cell counts. Generated by immunoSEQ multiplex PCR, the TCRdb table keeps only in-frame clones and is missing some. The V and J calls and clone size come from that table; D and trimming were worked out from the DNA. The repertoire holds approximately 460,000 clones, with 89% as singletons. CDR1 and CDR2 from the germline V gene are SNHLY and FYNNEI. The CDR3 spans 15 residues. V trimming: 7 bases; J trimming: 6 bases; junction bases outside the gene matches: 10. The V call is TRBV2, the J call TRBJ2-1; 9 bases map to TRBD2. The sequence was collected from a man aged 18-30 years with COVID-19, enrolled during active disease. The sequenced sample was peripheral blood. The CDR3 protein is CASKTPASGTNEQFF. Written as DNA, the CDR3 is TGTGCCAGCAAAACACCGGCTAGCGGGACCAATGAGCAGTTCTTC.